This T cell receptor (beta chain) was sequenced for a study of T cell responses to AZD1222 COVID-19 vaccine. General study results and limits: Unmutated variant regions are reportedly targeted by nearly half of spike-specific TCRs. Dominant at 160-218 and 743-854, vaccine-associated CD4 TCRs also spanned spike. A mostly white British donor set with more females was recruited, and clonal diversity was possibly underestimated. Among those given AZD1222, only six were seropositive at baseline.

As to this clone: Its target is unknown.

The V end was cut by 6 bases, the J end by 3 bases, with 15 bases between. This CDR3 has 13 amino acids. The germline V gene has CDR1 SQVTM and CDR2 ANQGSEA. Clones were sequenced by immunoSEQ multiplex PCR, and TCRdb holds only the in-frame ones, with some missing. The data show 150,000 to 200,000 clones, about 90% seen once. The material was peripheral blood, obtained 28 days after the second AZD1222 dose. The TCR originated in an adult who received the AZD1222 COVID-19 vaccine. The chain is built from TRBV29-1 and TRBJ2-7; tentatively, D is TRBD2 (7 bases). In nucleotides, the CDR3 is TGCAGCGTCAGGGGAGGGTCAGACTACGAGCAGTACTTC. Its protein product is CSVRGGSDYEQYF.